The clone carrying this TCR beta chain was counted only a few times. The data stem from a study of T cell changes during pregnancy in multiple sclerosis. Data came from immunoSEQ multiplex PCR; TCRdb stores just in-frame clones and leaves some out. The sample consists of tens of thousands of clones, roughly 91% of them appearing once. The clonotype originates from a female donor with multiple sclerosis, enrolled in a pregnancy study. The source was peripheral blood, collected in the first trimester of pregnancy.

The CDR3 spells CASSQIPGQYNQPQHF. For the CDR3, the DNA is TGCGCCAGCAGCCAAATTCCGGGACAGTACAATCAGCCCCAGCATTTT. The J gene is TRBJ1-5, the V gene TRBV4-1, with 7 nucleotides matching TRBD1. The CDR3 runs to 16 residues. Per the germline V gene, CDR1 is MGHRA and CDR2 is YSYEKL. V lost 2 bases to trimming and J lost 3 bases; unmatched junction nucleotides: 7.